The 23 T cell receptor beta chains in this list originate from one sample, sequenced in a study of shared clonotypes between healthy human individuals. Measured with immunoSEQ multiplex PCR; TCRdb has only the in-frame clones, and not every one. The table has 400,000 to 600,000 clones, 75% to 80% seen once; the top ten hold around 12%. The sequenced sample was PBMCs. All receptors derive from a woman in her 40s in good health. Some clones in this sample may be carry-over from other donors' samples.

V gene TRBV7-8 combines with J gene TRBJ2-7; D possibly corresponds to TRBD2 (5 bases). The CDR3 runs 15 residues. Trimming left V 0 bases short and J 4 bases short, with 13 bases between. Germline V lookup: CDR1 SGHVS, CDR2 FQNEAQ. CDR3 region: CASSLAVSAGYEQYF. The CDR3 nucleotides read TGTGCCAGCAGCTTAGCAGTTAGCGCCGGATACGAGCAGTACTTC.

CDR3 sequence (DNA): TGCGCCAGCAGCCTGGAGAGGGGGCCCTACAATGAGCAGTTCTTC. Its translation is CASSLERGPYNEQFF. The chain couples TRBV5-1 to TRBJ2-1; 7 bases fit TRBD1. This CDR3 region has 15 residues. CDR1 is SGHRS, CDR2 YFSETQ, per germline. V was pared by 4 bases and J by 2 bases, with 6 bases of the junction left unmatched.

The chain couples TRBV27 to TRBJ2-1, with 10 bases lining up with TRBD2. There are 15 residues in the CDR3. Germline CDR1 reads MNHEY; CDR2 reads SMNVEV (reference sequence). Trimming cost V 6 bases and J 6 bases; bases outside gene matches: 8. Here the CDR3 reads CASRTSGTSANEQFF. The CDR3 coding sequence is TGTGCCAGCAGAACCTCCGGGACTAGCGCCAATGAGCAGTTCTTC.

CDR3 region: CAISDPVREGKTNEKLFF. The CDR3, as DNA: TGTGCCATCAGTGACCCGGTCCGGGAGGGCAAAACTAATGAAAAACTGTTTTTT. The chain carries TRBV10-3 and TRBJ1-4; D not certain. The CDR3 runs to 18 residues. The germline CDR1 and CDR2 sequences are ENHRY and SYGVKD. Trimming took 3 bases from V and 1 from J, leaving 18 bases between them.

CDR3 residues: CASSSDPGLPPETQYF. CDR3 nucleotides: TGTGCCAGCAGTTCGGACCCGGGACTGCCTCCAGAGACCCAGTACTTC. The chain uses TRBV27 and TRBJ2-5, with a possible D match to TRBD2 (6 bases). This CDR3 has 16 residues. V dropped 4 bases and J dropped 4 bases, with 19 bases sitting between them. The germline V gene has CDR1 MNHEY and CDR2 SMNVEV (reference sequence).

The chain carries TRBV2 and TRBJ2-7, with 9 positions matching TRBD1. In germline, CDR1 is SNHLY, CDR2 FYNNEI. The CDR3 runs 14 residues. J lost 3 bases, V lost 8 bases, and 8 bases had no gene match. CDR3 in amino acids: CASGTGGLDYEQYF. CDR3 DNA: TGTGCCAGCGGAACAGGGGGCCTCGACTACGAGCAGTACTTC.

Only one count was recorded for this clone. The chain joins TRBV27 to TRBJ2-1; D may be TRBD2 (7 bases). This CDR3 contains 15 residues. Germline V lookup: CDR1 MNHEY, CDR2 SMNVEV (reference sequence). Trimming pared 7 bases from V and 2 bases from J, leaving 15 bases between. The CDR3 protein is CASNLGRGAYNEQFF. Written as DNA, the CDR3 is TGTGCCAGCAACTTGGGGAGGGGGGCCTACAATGAGCAGTTCTTC.

The DNA for the CDR3 is TGTGCCAGCAGCTTATCGGGACTAGCCTACGAGCAGTACTTC. Translated: CASSLSGLAYEQYF. J is TRBJ2-7 and V is TRBV7-3, with 8 positions matching TRBD2. The CDR3 sequence is 14 residues long. Germline CDR1 is SGHTA and CDR2 is FQGTGA. The ends lost 2 bases at V and 2 bases at J; junction bases unmatched: 2. Full variable domain (outside the CDR3, taken from reference TRBV7-3 and TRBJ2-7): GAGVSQTPSNKVTEKGKYVELRCDPISGHTALYWYRQSLGQGPEFLIYFQGTGAADDSGLPNDRFFAVRPEGSVSTLKIQRTERGDSAVYLCASSLSGLAYEQYFGPGTRLTVT.

The genes are TRBV5-1 and TRBJ2-1, with 10 bases fitting TRBD1. With 4 bases clipped from V and 6 bases from J, the junction kept 7 bases outside the gene matches. The CDR3 is 15 residues long. Germline assignment: CDR1 SGHRS and CDR2 YFSETQ. CDR3 sequence reads: CASSPGQGRVNEQFF. The CDR3 bases are TGCGCCAGCAGCCCGGGACAGGGGAGGGTCAATGAGCAGTTCTTC.

The rearrangement uses TRBV5-1 and TRBJ1-1, with a possible D match to TRBD1 (5 bases). The germline CDR1 and CDR2 sequences are SGHRS and YFSETQ. Trimming removed 0 bases at V and 4 bases at J, with 10 bases between. The CDR3 totals 14 residues. The CDR3 reads CASSLAGRGTEAFF. In DNA, the CDR3 is TGCGCCAGCAGCTTGGCCGGGAGGGGCACTGAAGCTTTCTTT. The full variable domain, completed using reference TRBV5-1 and TRBJ1-1, is KAGVTQTPRYLIKTRGQQVTLSCSPISGHRSVSWYQQTPGQGLQFLFEYFSETQRNKGNFPGRFSGRQFSNSRSEMNVSTLELGDSALYLCASSLAGRGTEAFFGQGTRLTVV.

The V and J genes are TRBV4-3 and TRBJ2-5; TRBD2 matches 8 bases. V shed 4 bases and J 1 base; nucleotides not matched to a gene: 5. This CDR3 has 15 amino acids. The germline V gene has CDR1 LGHNA and CDR2 YSLEER. This CDR3 reads CASSRITSGQETQYF. The DNA of the CDR3 is TGCGCCAGCAGCCGAATTACTAGCGGCCAAGAGACCCAGTACTTC.

This chain links TRBV30 with TRBJ2-3; no clear D gene. This CDR3 contains 12 residues. Germline-derived CDR1 and CDR2 are GTSNPN and SVGIG (reference sequence). V was shortened by 3 bases and J by 2 bases, with 6 bases between the two germline ends. The CDR3 bases are TGTGCCTGGAGGTGGAACACAGATACGCAGTATTTT. Translating it yields CAWRWNTDTQYF.

V is TRBV6-6 and J is TRBJ1-1; D remains ambiguous. The germline gives CDR1 MNHNY, CDR2 SVGAGI (reference sequence). V was cut by 2 bases and J by 3 bases, with 13 bases left in between. The CDR3 extends over 15 amino acids. CDR3 in amino acids: CASSYDGVGDTEAFF. The CDR3 nucleotides are TGTGCCAGCAGTTACGACGGGGTCGGGGACACTGAAGCTTTCTTT.

The rearrangement links TRBV11-2 to TRBJ2-2; D uncertain. V was shortened by 1 base and J by 3 bases, with 6 bases between the two germline ends. Germline V gene sequence: CDR1 SGHAT, CDR2 FQNNGV. The CDR3 sequence is 14 residues long. The CDR3 protein is CASSLVTDTGELFF. The CDR3 coding sequence is TGTGCCAGCAGCTTAGTTACAGACACCGGGGAGCTGTTTTTT.

This chain uses TRBV2 with TRBJ2-7; 12 bases are shared with TRBD2. The CDR3 is 16 amino acids. Trimming at V came to 5 bases and at J to 3 bases, leaving 8 bases not matched to a gene. Germline loops: CDR1 SNHLY, CDR2 FYNNEI. The CDR3: CASSPTSGRDGYEQYF. Here the CDR3 DNA reads TGTGCCAGCAGTCCGACTAGCGGGAGAGATGGCTACGAGCAGTACTTC.

CDR3: CASRSPSSYTQYF. CDR3 nucleotides: TGTGCCAGCAGATCCCCCTCCTCCTATACGCAGTATTTT. The genes are TRBV7-9 and TRBJ2-3; no firm D call. The CDR3 covers 13 residues. Germline-derived CDR1 and CDR2 are SEHNR and FQNEAQ (reference sequence). V lost 6 bases to trimming and J lost 7 bases, with 14 bases between them.

This rearrangement joins TRBV27 to TRBJ2-2, with no clear D. V was shortened by 10 bases and J by 4 bases, with 10 bases between the two germline ends. There are 12 residues in the CDR3. CDR1 is MNHEY, CDR2 SMNVEV, per germline (reference sequence). The CDR3 bases are TGTGCCACCAAGCTGGGCACCGGGGAGCTGTTTTTT. Translation gives CATKLGTGELFF.

The rearrangement joins TRBV7-8 to TRBJ1-1; TRBD1 might be the D (5 bases). Trimming pared 3 bases from V and 0 bases from J, leaving 11 bases between. Germline CDR1 is SGHVS and CDR2 is FQNEAQ. The CDR3 runs 15 residues. CDR3 sequence: CASSLGTVMNTEAFF. CDR3 DNA: TGTGCCAGCAGCTTGGGGACGGTAATGAACACTGAAGCTTTCTTT.

This rearrangement joins TRBV5-1 to TRBJ1-2, with 7 bases fitting TRBD1. V was pared by 2 bases and J by 2 bases, with 6 bases of the junction left unmatched. Germline V gene sequence: CDR1 SGHRS, CDR2 YFSETQ. The CDR3 contains 15 residues. The CDR3 nucleotides read TGCGCCAGCAGCTTCGGGACAGTTCTCAACTATGGCTACACCTTC. It codes for CASSFGTVLNYGYTF.

The chain uses TRBV9 and TRBJ2-1, with TRBD2 identical over 11 bases. CDR3 length: 16 amino acids. The V gene end was trimmed by 2 bases and the J gene end by 7 bases; junction bases not matched to a gene: 8. CDR1 is SGDLS and CDR2 is YYNGEE in the germline V gene. The CDR3 loop reads CASSVTPGLAANEQFF. The CDR3 region has the DNA TGTGCCAGCAGCGTGACACCGGGACTAGCGGCAAATGAGCAGTTCTTC.

For this clone: A read error likely explains this, since a far larger clone differs by one base. CDR3 sequence reads: CASSFTPTGSAGGLFF. The CDR3 nucleotides are TGTGCCAGCAGCTTCACACCAACAGGGTCGGCCGGGGGGCTGTTTTTT. The V and J genes are TRBV11-2 and TRBJ2-2; D is perhaps TRBD1 or TRBD2 (6 bases each). This CDR3 is built from 16 residues. CDR1 is SGHAT and CDR2 is FQNNGV in the germline V gene.

This chain joins TRBV19 and TRBJ2-1, with 8 positions matching TRBD1. This CDR3 comprises 15 residues. The V and J ends lost 2 bases and 4 bases, in that order; junction bases with no gene match: 4. Germline CDR1 LNHDA, CDR2 SQIVND (reference sequence). The CDR3: CASSIRDRIYNEQFF. CDR3 in DNA: TGTGCCAGTAGTATACGGGACAGGATTTACAATGAGCAGTTCTTC.

V usage is TRBV28 and J usage is TRBJ2-7; 11 bases map to TRBD2. V lost 5 bases to trimming and J lost 5 bases; unmatched junction nucleotides: 14. Germline V gene lookup returns CDR1 MDHEN and CDR2 SYDVKM. The CDR3 covers 17 residues. CDR3 loop: CASSGGGTSGLRDEQYF. The CDR3 nucleotides read TGTGCCAGCAGTGGGGGGGGGACTAGCGGCCTCCGGGACGAGCAGTACTTC.